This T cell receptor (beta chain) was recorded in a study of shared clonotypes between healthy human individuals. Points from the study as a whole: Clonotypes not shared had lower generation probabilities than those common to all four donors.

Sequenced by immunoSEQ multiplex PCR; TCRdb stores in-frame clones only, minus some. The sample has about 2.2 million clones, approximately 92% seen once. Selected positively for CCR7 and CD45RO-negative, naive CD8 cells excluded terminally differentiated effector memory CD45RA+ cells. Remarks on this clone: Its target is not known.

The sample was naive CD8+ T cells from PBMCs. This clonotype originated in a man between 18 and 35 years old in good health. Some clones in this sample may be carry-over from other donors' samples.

The CDR3 sequence: CSVGASGPTRQYNEQFF. The DNA for the CDR3 is TGCAGCGTTGGAGCTAGCGGACCAACCCGACAATACAATGAGCAGTTCTTC. The chain is built from TRBV29-1 and TRBJ2-1; 7 nucleotides match TRBD2. After removal of 4 bases from V and 4 bases from J, the junction contained 16 bases not matched to a gene. The CDR3 loop spans 17 amino acids. CDR1 and CDR2 (germline): SQVTM, ANQGSEA.